A selection of T cell receptor beta chains follows, all from one sample in a study of blood T cell repertoires in COVID-19. The repertoire was sequenced with immunoSEQ multiplex PCR; TCRdb's copy has only in-frame clones and lacks some. The sample holds 100,000 to 120,000 clones; 80% to 90% are singletons and the top ten take under 3%. Material for sequencing was peripheral blood. All receptors come from a human donor in a cohort sampled during active COVID-19. The CDR3 runs from the conserved cysteine through the conserved F or W. A D gene is named only where the DNA matches it firmly. Size tells how often a clone was seen (once, few, many) or the class of an expanded clone, and some rows leave it out.

V	size	D	J	DNA	CDR3
TRBV7-9	NA	NA	TRBJ2-2	TGTGCCAGCAGCTTACCGACCGCCCCACGGCGACAGTACCCCGGGGAGCTGTTTTTT	CASSLPTAPRRQYPGELFF
TRBV10-1	NA	TRBD2	TRBJ2-1	TGCGCCAGCAGTTTTTCCCGGACTAGCGGCTTCTACAATGAGCAGTTCTTC	CASSFSRTSGFYNEQFF
TRBV11-3	NA	TRBD2	TRBJ2-1	TGTGCCAGCAGCCAGGGAGGGGCCTACAATGAGCAGTTCTTC	CASSQGGAYNEQFF
TRBV6-1	NA	TRBD1	TRBJ2-6	TGTGCCAGCAGTGAAGAAAGGACAGGGGTTCCTGGGGCCAACGTCCTGACTTTC	CASSEERTGVPGANVLTF
TRBV6-5	NA	NA	TRBJ2-5	TGTGCCAGCAGCAAACGGGAGAGGTTAGAGACCCAGTACTTC	CASSKRERLETQYF
TRBV18	NA	TRBD2	TRBJ2-1	TGTGCCAGCTCACCACCTAGCGGGAGGGGTGGTGAGCAGTTCTTC	CASSPPSGRGGEQFF
TRBV27	NA	NA	TRBJ2-7	TGTGCCAGCAGGGCACAGGGTGGGGCCTACGAGCAGTACTTC	CASRAQGGAYEQYF
TRBV28	NA	NA	TRBJ1-4	TGTGCCAGCAGTTTAGCGGGAGGCGGGGCGTACGAAAAACTGTTTTTT	CASSLAGGGAYEKLFF
TRBV7-8	NA	NA	TRBJ1-4	TGTGCCAGCAGAAAAGCGGAGGCAACTAATGAAAAACTGTTTTTT	CASRKAEATNEKLFF
TRBV18	few	TRBD2	TRBJ2-5	TGTGCCAGCTCGGGAGGGGAGACCCAGTACTTC	CASSGGETQYF
TRBV4-2	NA	TRBD2	TRBJ2-2	TGTGCCAGCAGCCAAGACTCTAGCGGGAGTTGGACCGGGGAGCTGTTTTTT	CASSQDSSGSWTGELFF
TRBV11-2	NA	NA	TRBJ2-1	TGTGCCAGCAGCTTAGTCTCGGGAGACAATGAGCAGTTCTTC	CASSLVSGDNEQFF
TRBV1	once	NA	TRBJ2-7	TGCACCAGCAGCCAAGATGGGGCAGGGGGAGTCGGGTACGAGCAGTACTTC	CTSSQDGAGGVGYEQYF
TRBV6-5	NA	TRBD1	TRBJ1-1	TGTGCCAGCAGTCAACAGGGGAAGGCTGAAGCTTTCTTT	CASSQQGKAEAFF
TRBV11-1	NA	TRBD1	TRBJ2-1	TGTGCCAGCAGCCACGGACAGGGGGCGGGCAATGAGCAGTTCTTC	CASSHGQGAGNEQFF
TRBV3-1/TRBV3-2	NA	NA	TRBJ2-1	TGTGCCAGCAGCCAAGACGGGGCGGGGAATGAGCAGTTCTTC	CASSQDGAGNEQFF
TRBV10-3	NA	TRBD2	TRBJ2-7	TGTGCCATCAGCAGCGGGAGGGCCGAGCAGTACTTC	CAISSGRAEQYF
TRBV5-6	NA	NA	TRBJ2-6	TGTGCCAGCAGCTTGGGAGTACTTGTCTCTGGGGCCAACGTCCTGACTTTC	CASSLGVLVSGANVLTF
TRBV7-2	NA	NA	TRBJ1-3	TGTGCCAGCATCCAAAGTCCAGGGATAAACACCATATATTTT	CASIQSPGINTIYF
TRBV11-3	NA	NA	TRBJ2-7	TGTGCCAGCGGGCCGGACGGAGGCGAGCAGTACTTC	CASGPDGGEQYF
TRBV27	NA	TRBD1	TRBJ1-2	TGTGCCAGGTACGACAGGGCTTGCGGCTACACCTTC	CARYDRACGYTF
TRBV9	NA	TRBD1	TRBJ1-3	TGTGCCAGCAGCGGGGGACAGGGTGGAAACACCATATATTTT	CASSGGQGGNTIYF
TRBV11-2	NA	TRBD2	TRBJ2-7	TGTGCCAGCACCCCCGCATGGGGCGGGAGTTACGAGCAGTACTTC	CASTPAWGGSYEQYF
TRBV29-1	NA	TRBD2	TRBJ2-1	TGCAGCTCCCAGGTCACTACTAGCGGGATAAACAATGAGCAGTTCTTC	CSSQVTTSGINNEQFF
TRBV5-8	NA	TRBD1	TRBJ1-5	TGTGCCAGCAGCTCCTCGTGGACAGGGGGTAGCAATCAGCCCCAGCATTTT	CASSSSWTGGSNQPQHF
TRBV3-1/TRBV3-2	NA	NA	TRBJ2-1	TGTGCCAGCAGCTTAGAGTACAATGAGCAGTTCTTC	CASSLEYNEQFF
TRBV10-3	NA	NA	TRBJ1-1	TGTGCCACCACAGCAAACACTGAAGCTTTCTTT	CATTANTEAFF
TRBV29-1	NA	NA	TRBJ1-2	TGCAGCGTTGGACCGGAGGGGAGGTATGGCTACACCTTC	CSVGPEGRYGYTF
TRBV2	NA	TRBD2	TRBJ2-2	TGTGCCAGCATAAGGCTAGCGGACACCGGGGAGCTGTTTTTT	CASIRLADTGELFF
TRBV5-1	NA	NA	TRBJ2-7	TGCGCCAGCAGCTTGGGGTGGGAGGACTACTACGAGCAGTACTTC	CASSLGWEDYYEQYF
TRBV12-3/TRBV12-4	NA	NA	TRBJ2-4	TGTGCCAGCACAGATTTAGCCAAAAACATTCAGTACTTC	CASTDLAKNIQYF
TRBV18	NA	NA	TRBJ2-7	TGTGCCAGCTCGGGGGGACGAGACGGGCAGTACTTC	CASSGGRDGQYF
TRBV4-1	few	TRBD2	TRBJ2-7	TGCGCCAGCAGCCCCCCACGAGGGGCGGGAGAAAGTTACGAGCAGTACTTC	CASSPPRGAGESYEQYF
TRBV5-8	NA	NA	TRBJ2-3	TGTGCCAGCAGCTTGGGACAGGCCTTCCCTACCACAGTTTTT	CASSLGQAFPTTVF
TRBV5-4	NA	NA	TRBJ2-1	TGTGCCAGCAGCTTAACGGGAGTAGGTGCCTACAATGAGCAGTTCTTC	CASSLTGVGAYNEQFF
TRBV5-1	once	NA	TRBJ2-2	TGCGCCAGCAGCTTAGCGGGGGAGCTGTTTTTT	CASSLAGELFF
TRBV11-2	NA	TRBD2	TRBJ2-1	TGTGCCAGCAGCTTACTAGCGGGAGGTCAAAATGAGCAGTTCTTC	CASSLLAGGQNEQFF
TRBV19	once	NA	TRBJ2-4	TGTGCCAGTAGTATGGCCGCGACTAGAAGAGGGGGCCAAAACATTCAGTACTTC	CASSMAATRRGGQNIQYF
TRBV6-6	NA	NA	TRBJ2-3	TGTGCCACCAACAAGGGGGGAGGGCCCACAGATACGCAGTATTTT	CATNKGGGPTDTQYF
TRBV5-6	once	TRBD1	TRBJ2-1	TGTGCCAGCAGCTCAGACAGGGGGCAGGTGAATGAGCAGTTCTTC	CASSSDRGQVNEQFF
TRBV11-1	NA	TRBD1	TRBJ2-3	TGTGCCAGCAGCCAGACAGGGTTAGCAGATACGCAGTATTTT	CASSQTGLADTQYF
TRBV7-9	NA	TRBD1	TRBJ2-7	TGTGCCAGCAGCTGGGACAGGGGTAGCGACGAGCAGTACTTC	CASSWDRGSDEQYF
TRBV5-4	medium-sized	TRBD2	TRBJ2-7	TGTGCCAGCAGCTTAAGGGAGGGGAACGAGCAGTACTTC	CASSLREGNEQYF
TRBV19	NA	NA	TRBJ1-1	TGTGCCAGTACCCTAACAGGACCGCCGAACACTGAAGCTTTCTTT	CASTLTGPPNTEAFF
TRBV9	NA	TRBD1	TRBJ1-2	TGTGCCAGCACCCCCCAGGGGGGCGCGAACTATGGCTACACCTTC	CASTPQGGANYGYTF
TRBV11-2	NA	NA	TRBJ1-2	TGTGCCGCGGGCCAGAACTATGGCTACACCTTC	CAAGQNYGYTF
TRBV21-1	NA	NA	TRBJ1-4	TGTGCCAGCACCGGGGGTGGAGATGAAAAACTGTTTTTT	CASTGGGDEKLFF
TRBV18	NA	NA	TRBJ2-1	TGTGCCAGCTCACCCTCGACTCCCCGACAGGAGCAGTTCTTC	CASSPSTPRQEQFF
TRBV5-8	NA	NA	TRBJ1-1	TGTGCCAGCACCCCAAGCGGGGTCTGGGACACTGAAGCTTTCTTT	CASTPSGVWDTEAFF
TRBV5-1	NA	NA	TRBJ2-5	TGCGCCAGCAGCTTGGTTGCAGGGGCGAGGGAGACCCAGTACTTC	CASSLVAGARETQYF
TRBV27	NA	NA	TRBJ1-1	TGTGCCAGCAGTTTAACGGGAACTGAAGCTTTCTTT	CASSLTGTEAFF
TRBV6-1	NA	NA	TRBJ1-6	TGTGCCAGCAGTGAAGCGAGGCGGGGAGGGGCGGGTAATTCACCCCTCCACTTT	CASSEARRGGAGNSPLHF
TRBV28	NA	TRBD1	TRBJ1-2	TGTGCCAGCAGGAAGACAGGGGTTACTGGCTACACCTTC	CASRKTGVTGYTF
TRBV19	NA	TRBD1	TRBJ2-7	TGTGCCAGTAGTTGGCAGGGGGCCTACGAGCAGTACTTC	CASSWQGAYEQYF
TRBV7-6	once	TRBD2	TRBJ2-1	TGTGCCAGCAGCGGACTAGTAAATGAGCAGTTCTTC	CASSGLVNEQFF